This T cell receptor beta chain was documented in a study of cytomegalovirus exposure and HLA in healthy donors. The study ran its PCR with 60 Vbeta and 13 Jbeta primers. The repertoire was sequenced with immunoSEQ multiplex PCR; TCRdb's copy has only in-frame clones and lacks some. This table holds some 140,000 clones, about 68% found once. About this clone itself: At one end, the junction sequence differs from germline, possibly due to a read error.

Germline CDR1 MNHEY, CDR2 SMNVEV (reference sequence). This CDR3 contains 16 residues. The rearrangement joins TRBV27 to TRBJ1-1, with D perhaps matching TRBD1 (6 bases). Sample: PBMCs. This TCR was sampled from a young man in good health and CMV-seronegative. The CDR3 DNA is TGTGCCAGCAGCCCCGACAGGAGTTTCATGAACCCTGAAGCTTTCTTT. This gives the protein CASSPDRSFMNPEAFF.